This T cell receptor beta chain was sequenced during a study of blood T cell repertoires in COVID-19. After removal of 7 bases from V and 4 bases from J, the junction contained 5 bases not matched to a gene. The CDR3 length is 13 residues. The germline V gene has CDR1 MDHEN and CDR2 SYDVKM. Only in-frame clones appear in the TCRdb table, and some are missing; sequencing was by immunoSEQ multiplex PCR. The table includes 200,000 or so clones, more than 70% detected once. The chain uses TRBV28 and TRBJ2-5, with 8 bases that match TRBD1. Sequencing input: peripheral blood. The clonotype was recovered from a person aged 70 to 85 with COVID-19, enrolled during active disease. The CDR3 here is CASIGQGIETQYF. In DNA, the CDR3 is TGTGCCAGCATCGGACAGGGCATAGAGACCCAGTACTTC.